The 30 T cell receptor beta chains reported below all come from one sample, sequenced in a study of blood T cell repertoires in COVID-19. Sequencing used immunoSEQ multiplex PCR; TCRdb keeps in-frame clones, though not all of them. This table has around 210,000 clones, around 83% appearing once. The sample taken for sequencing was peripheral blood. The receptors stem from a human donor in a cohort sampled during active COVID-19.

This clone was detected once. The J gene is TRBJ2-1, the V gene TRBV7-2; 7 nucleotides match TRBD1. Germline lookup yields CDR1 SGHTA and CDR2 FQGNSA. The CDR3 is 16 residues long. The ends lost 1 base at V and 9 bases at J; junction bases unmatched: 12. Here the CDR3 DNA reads TGTGCCAGCAGCTTAGGATCCGGGACAGAAAGCGGTGAGCAGTTCTTC. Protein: CASSLGSGTESGEQFF.

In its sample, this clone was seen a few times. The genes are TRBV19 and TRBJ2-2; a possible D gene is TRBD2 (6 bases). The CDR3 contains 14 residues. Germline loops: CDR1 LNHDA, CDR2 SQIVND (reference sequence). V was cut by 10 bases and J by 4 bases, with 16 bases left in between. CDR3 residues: CAISPSGPTGELFF. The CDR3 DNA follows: TGTGCCATTAGCCCGAGCGGGCCCACCGGGGAGCTGTTTTTT.

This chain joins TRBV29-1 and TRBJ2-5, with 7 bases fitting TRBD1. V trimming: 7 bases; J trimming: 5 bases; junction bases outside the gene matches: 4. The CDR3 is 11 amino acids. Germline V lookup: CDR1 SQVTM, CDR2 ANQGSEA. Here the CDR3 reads CSGTTGETQYF. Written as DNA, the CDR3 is TGCAGCGGAACGACAGGGGAGACCCAGTACTTC.

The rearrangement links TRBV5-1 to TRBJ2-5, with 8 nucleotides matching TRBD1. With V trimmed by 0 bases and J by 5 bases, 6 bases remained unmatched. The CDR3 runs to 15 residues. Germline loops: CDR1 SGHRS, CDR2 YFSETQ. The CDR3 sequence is CASSLVPGGAETQYF. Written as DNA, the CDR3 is TGCGCCAGCAGCTTGGTACCAGGGGGCGCGGAGACCCAGTACTTC.

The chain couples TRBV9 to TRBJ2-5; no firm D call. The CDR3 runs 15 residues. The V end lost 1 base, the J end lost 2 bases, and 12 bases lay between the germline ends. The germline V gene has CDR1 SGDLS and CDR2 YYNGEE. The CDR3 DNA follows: TGTGCCAGCAGCGTACTTCCAGAGGCGCAAGAGACCCAGTACTTC. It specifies CASSVLPEAQETQYF. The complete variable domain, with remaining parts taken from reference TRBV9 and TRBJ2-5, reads DSGVTQTPKHLITATGQRVTLRCSPRSGDLSVYWYQQSLDQGLQFLIQYYNGEERAKGNILERFSAQQFPDLHSELNLSSLELGDSALYFCASSVLPEAQETQYFGPGTRLLVL.

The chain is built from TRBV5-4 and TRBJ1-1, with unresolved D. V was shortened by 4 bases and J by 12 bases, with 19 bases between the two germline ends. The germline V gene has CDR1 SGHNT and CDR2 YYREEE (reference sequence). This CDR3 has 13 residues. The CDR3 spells CASSADMPRRTFF. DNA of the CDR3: TGTGCCAGCAGCGCTGACATGCCTCGAAGGACTTTCTTT.

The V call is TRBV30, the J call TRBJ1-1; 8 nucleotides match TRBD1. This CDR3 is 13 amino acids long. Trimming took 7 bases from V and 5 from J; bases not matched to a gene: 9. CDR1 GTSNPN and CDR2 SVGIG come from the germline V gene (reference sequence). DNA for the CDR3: TGTGCCTCTACCCGACAGGGGAGAACTGAAGCTTTCTTT. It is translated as CASTRQGRTEAFF.

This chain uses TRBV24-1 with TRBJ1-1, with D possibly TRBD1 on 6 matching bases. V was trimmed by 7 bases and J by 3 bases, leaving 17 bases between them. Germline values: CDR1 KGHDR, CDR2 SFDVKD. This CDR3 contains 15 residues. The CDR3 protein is CATRATGDGDTEAFF. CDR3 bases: TGTGCCACCAGAGCGACAGGCGATGGGGACACTGAAGCTTTCTTT.

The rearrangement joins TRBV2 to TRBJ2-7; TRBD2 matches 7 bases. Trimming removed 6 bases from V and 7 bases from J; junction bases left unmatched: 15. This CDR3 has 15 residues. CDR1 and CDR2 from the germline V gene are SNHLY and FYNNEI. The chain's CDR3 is CASRTGTTLFGEQYF. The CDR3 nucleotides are TGTGCCAGCAGAACCGGGACTACACTCTTCGGGGAGCAGTACTTC.

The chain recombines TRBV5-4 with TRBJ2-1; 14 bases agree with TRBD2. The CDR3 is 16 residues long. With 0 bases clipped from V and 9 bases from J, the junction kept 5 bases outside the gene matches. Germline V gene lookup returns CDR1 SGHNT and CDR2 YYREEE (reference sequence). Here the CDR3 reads CASSLGLTSGRGEQFF. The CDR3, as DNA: TGTGCCAGCAGCTTGGGACTGACTAGCGGGAGGGGTGAGCAGTTCTTC.

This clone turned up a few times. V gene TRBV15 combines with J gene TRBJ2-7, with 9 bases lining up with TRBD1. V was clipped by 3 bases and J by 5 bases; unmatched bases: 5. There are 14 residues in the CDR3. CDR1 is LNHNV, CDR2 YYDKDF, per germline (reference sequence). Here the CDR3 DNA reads TGTGCCACCAGCAGGACCGGGACAGGGAACGAGCAGTACTTC. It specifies CATSRTGTGNEQYF.

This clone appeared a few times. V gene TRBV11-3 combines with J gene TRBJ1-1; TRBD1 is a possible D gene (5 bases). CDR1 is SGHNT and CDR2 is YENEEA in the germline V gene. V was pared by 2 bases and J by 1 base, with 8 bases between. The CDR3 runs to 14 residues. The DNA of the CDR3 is TGTGCCAGCAGCTTAAATCAGGGGAACACTGAAGCTTTCTTT. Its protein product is CASSLNQGNTEAFF.

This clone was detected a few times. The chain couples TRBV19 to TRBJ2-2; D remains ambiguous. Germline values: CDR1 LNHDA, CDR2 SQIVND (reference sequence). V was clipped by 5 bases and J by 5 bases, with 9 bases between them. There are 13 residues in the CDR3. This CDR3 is CASSLQLTGELFF. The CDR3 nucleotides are TGTGCCAGTAGTCTTCAACTTACCGGGGAGCTGTTTTTT.

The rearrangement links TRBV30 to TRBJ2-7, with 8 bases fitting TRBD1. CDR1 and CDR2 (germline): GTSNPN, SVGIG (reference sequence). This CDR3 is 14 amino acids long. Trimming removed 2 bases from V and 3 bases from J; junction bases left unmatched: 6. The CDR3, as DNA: TGTGCCTGGAGTCGCGGACAGGGCTTCTACGAGCAGTACTTC. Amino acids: CAWSRGQGFYEQYF.

CDR3 nucleotides: TGTGCCAGCAGCCGCGGGTTTCAAGAGACCCAGTACTTC. Its translation is CASSRGFQETQYF. The gene calls are TRBV3-1 (or the pseudogene TRBV3-2) and TRBJ2-5; the D gene is possibly TRBD2 (5 bases). V lost 4 bases and J lost 2, with 8 bases in between. This CDR3 is 13 amino acids long. Germline V lookup: CDR1 LGHDT, CDR2 YNNKEL (reference sequence).

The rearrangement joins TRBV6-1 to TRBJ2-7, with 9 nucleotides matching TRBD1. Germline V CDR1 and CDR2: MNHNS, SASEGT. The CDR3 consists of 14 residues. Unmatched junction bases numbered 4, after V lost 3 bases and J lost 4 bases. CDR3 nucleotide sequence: TGTGCCAGCAGTGACCGGACAGGGGTTTACGAGCAGTACTTC. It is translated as CASSDRTGVYEQYF.

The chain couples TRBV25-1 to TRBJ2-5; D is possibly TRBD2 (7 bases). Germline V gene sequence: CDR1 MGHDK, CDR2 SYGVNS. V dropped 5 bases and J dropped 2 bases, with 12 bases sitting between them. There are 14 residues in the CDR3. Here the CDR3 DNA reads TGTGCCAGCAGTACACGGGGGGCACAAGAGACCCAGTACTTC. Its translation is CASSTRGAQETQYF.

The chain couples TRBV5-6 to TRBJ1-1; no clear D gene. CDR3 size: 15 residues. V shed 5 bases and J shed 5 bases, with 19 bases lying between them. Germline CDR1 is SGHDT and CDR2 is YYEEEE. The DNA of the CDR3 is TGTGCCAGCAGTGCTAGGACGTCGGGAGGAACTGAAGCTTTCTTT. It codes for CASSARTSGGTEAFF.

The CDR3 DNA reads as TGTGCCAGCAGCACATCGACAGGGGGAAACACCTACGAGCAGTACTTC. Amino acid sequence: CASSTSTGGNTYEQYF. The chain links TRBV13 to TRBJ2-7; 9 nucleotides agree with TRBD1. Trimming cost V 5 bases and J 2 bases; bases outside gene matches: 10. The CDR3 is made up of 16 amino acids. CDR1 PRHDT and CDR2 FYEKMQ come from the germline V gene (reference sequence).

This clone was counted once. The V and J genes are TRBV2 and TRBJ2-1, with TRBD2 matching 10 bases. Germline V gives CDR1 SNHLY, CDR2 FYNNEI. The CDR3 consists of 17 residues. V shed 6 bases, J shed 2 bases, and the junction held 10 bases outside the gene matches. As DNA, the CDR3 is TGTGCCAGCAGCACTTCCCTAACTAGCGGGGCCTACAATGAGCAGTTCTTC. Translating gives CASSTSLTSGAYNEQFF.

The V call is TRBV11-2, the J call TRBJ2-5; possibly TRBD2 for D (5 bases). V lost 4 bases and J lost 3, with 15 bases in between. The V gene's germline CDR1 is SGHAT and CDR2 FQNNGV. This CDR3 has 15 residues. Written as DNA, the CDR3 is TGTGCCAGCAGCTCACAAGGACTGTTTAAAGAGACCCAGTACTTC. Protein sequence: CASSSQGLFKETQYF.

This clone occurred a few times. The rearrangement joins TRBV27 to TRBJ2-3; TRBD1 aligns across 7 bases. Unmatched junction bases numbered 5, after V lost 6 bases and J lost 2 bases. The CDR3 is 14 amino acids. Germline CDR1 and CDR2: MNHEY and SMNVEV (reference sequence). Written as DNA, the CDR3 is TGTGCCAGCAGGCCGGGACAGCACACAGATACGCAGTATTTT. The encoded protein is CASRPGQHTDTQYF.

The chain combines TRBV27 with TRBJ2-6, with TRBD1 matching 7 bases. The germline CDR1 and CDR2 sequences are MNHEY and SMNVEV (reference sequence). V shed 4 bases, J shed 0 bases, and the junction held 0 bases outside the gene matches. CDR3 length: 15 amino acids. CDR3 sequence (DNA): TGTGCCAGCAGTTGGGACAGCTCTGGGGCCAACGTCCTGACTTTC. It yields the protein CASSWDSSGANVLTF. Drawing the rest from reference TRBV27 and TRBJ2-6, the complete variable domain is EAQVTQNPRYLITVTGKKLTVTCSQNMNHEYMSWYRQDPGLGLRQIYYSMNVEVTDKGDVPEGYKVSRKEKRNFPLILESPSPNQTSLYFCASSWDSSGANVLTFGAGSRLTVL.

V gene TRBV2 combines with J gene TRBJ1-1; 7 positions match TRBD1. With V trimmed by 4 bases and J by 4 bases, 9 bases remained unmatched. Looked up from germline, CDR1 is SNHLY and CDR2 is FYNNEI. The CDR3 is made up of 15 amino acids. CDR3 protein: CASSGSVTGSTEAFF. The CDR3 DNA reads TGTGCCAGCAGTGGGTCCGTGACAGGGAGCACTGAAGCTTTCTTT.

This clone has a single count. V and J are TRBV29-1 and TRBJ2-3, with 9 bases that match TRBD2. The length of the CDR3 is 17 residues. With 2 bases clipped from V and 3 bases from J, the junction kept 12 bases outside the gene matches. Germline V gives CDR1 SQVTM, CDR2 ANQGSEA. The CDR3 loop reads CSVESSFWTSETDTQYF. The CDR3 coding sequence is TGCAGCGTTGAATCATCTTTTTGGACTAGCGAGACAGATACGCAGTATTTT.

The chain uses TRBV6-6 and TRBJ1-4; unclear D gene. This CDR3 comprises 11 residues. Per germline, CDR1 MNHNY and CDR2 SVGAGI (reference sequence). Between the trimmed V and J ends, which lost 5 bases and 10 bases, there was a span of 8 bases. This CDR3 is CASSKSGKLFF. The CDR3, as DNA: TGTGCCAGCAGTAAGAGTGGAAAACTGTTTTTT.

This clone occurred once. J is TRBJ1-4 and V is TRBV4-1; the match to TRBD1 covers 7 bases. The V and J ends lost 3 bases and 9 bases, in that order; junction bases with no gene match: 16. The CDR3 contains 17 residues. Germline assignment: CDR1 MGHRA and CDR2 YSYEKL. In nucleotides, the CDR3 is TGCGCCAGCAGCCAGTGGGGAATGGGACAGTCGATGAAAAAACTGTTTTTT. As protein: CASSQWGMGQSMKKLFF.

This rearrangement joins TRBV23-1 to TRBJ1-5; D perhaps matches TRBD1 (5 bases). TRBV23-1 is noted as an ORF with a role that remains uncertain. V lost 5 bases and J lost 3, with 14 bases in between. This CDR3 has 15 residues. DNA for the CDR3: TGCGCCAGCAGTTCCCAGGGAAATATCAATCAGCCCCAGCATTTT. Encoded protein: CASSSQGNINQPQHF.

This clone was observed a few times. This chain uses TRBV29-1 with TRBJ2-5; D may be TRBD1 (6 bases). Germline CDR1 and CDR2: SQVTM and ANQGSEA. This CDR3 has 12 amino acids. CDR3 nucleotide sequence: TGCAGTACAGGGACCCCCTTAGAGACCCAGTACTTC. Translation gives CSTGTPLETQYF.

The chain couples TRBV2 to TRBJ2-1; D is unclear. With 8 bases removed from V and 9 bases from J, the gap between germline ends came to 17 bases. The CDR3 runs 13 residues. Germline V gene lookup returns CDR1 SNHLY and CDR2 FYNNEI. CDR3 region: CASYHPPGGEQFF. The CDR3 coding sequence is TGTGCCAGCTACCACCCCCCCGGCGGTGAGCAGTTCTTC. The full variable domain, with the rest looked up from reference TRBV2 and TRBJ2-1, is EPEVTQTPSHQVTQMGQEVILRCVPISNHLYFYWYRQILGQKVEFLVSFYNNEISEKSEIFDDQFSVERPDGSNFTLKIRSTKLEDSAMYFCASYHPPGGEQFFGPGTRLTVL.